The rows below give T cell receptor beta chains drawn from one sample of a study of T cell repertoires in cytomegalovirus infection. These receptors are not linked to any known antigen. TCRdb ran MiXCR on the reads and lists one entry per CDR3 protein. Of about 920,000 distinct CDR3 sequences in the sample, about a third were seen once. The material sequenced was cultured CD8+ T cells from PBMCs, taken from culture after CMV antigen stimulation. The receptors shown here come from a human donor in good health (CMV status not recorded). Some clones in this sample may be carry-over from other donors' samples. Each CDR3 is given with its conserved first and last residue. D genes are given only for firm matches. Only part of the rows carry a size: once, few, many, or a class if the clone is expanded.

CDR3 | DNA | D | J | size | V
CASSLEVREQFF | TGTGCCAGCAGCTTAGAGGTCCGTGAGCAGTTCTTC | . | TRBJ2-1 | . | TRBV7-9
CASSSRLVAQDTQYF | TGTGCCAGCAGTAGCAGACTAGTTGCTCAAGATACGCAGTATTTT | . | TRBJ2-3 | few | TRBV12-3/TRBV12-4
CASSPPGTQNEQFF | TGTGCCAGCAGCCCGCCGGGGACTCAGAATGAGCAGTTCTTC | . | TRBJ2-1 | . | TRBV7-9
CASSSPSERTANRDGYTF | TGCGCCAGCAGCTCCCCTTCGGAACGGACGGCAAATCGGGATGGCTACACCTTC | . | TRBJ1-2 | . | TRBV5-1
CASTLRTGGPYEQYF | TGTGCCAGCACCTTGAGGACAGGGGGTCCCTACGAGCAGTACTTC | TRBD1 | TRBJ2-7 | . | TRBV27
CAISDGQGKETQYF | TGTGCCATCAGTGACGGGCAGGGGAAAGAGACCCAGTACTTC | . | TRBJ2-5 | few | TRBV10-3
CASGWTAEAFF | TGTGCCAGCGGTTGGACAGCCGAAGCTTTCTTT | . | TRBJ1-1 | . | TRBV7-9
CASSWRAASYNEQFF | TGTGCCAGCAGCTGGAGGGCGGCCTCCTACAATGAGCAGTTCTTC | . | TRBJ2-1 | few | TRBV11-3
CASSVEPNYGYTF | TGTGCCAGCAGCGTAGAACCTAACTATGGCTACACCTTC | . | TRBJ1-2 | few | TRBV7-9
CASSGGAGGSSYNEQFF | TGTGCCAGCAGTGGGGGTGCTGGGGGAAGCTCCTACAATGAGCAGTTCTTC | . | TRBJ2-1 | few | TRBV2
CASGFGGQPQHF | TGTGCTAGTGGTTTTGGGGGTCAGCCCCAGCATTTT | . | TRBJ1-5 | . | TRBV12-5
CAGGGQYF | TGCGCCGGCGGGGGGCAGTATTTT | TRBD2 | TRBJ2-3 | . | TRBV23-1
CASSYPHNEQSF | TGTGCCAGCAGTTACCCCCACAATGAGCAGTCCTTC | . | TRBJ2-1 | . | TRBV6-8
CASSNRGLNEKLFF | TGTGCCAGCAGCAACAGGGGGCTTAACGAAAAACTGTTTTTT | TRBD1 | TRBJ1-4 | . | TRBV5-6
CASSEWVGTVQETQYF | TGTGCCAGCAGTGAATGGGTGGGGACAGTCCAAGAGACCCAGTACTTC | TRBD1 | TRBJ2-5 | . | TRBV6-1
CASSPRLAGYQETQYF | TGTGCCAGCAGTCCTCGACTAGCGGGGTACCAAGAGACCCAGTACTTC | TRBD2 | TRBJ2-5 | . | TRBV6-2/TRBV6-3
CASSPGTLAYGYTF | TGTGCCAGCAGTCCGGGGACACTTGCATATGGCTACACCTTC | . | TRBJ1-2 | . | TRBV12-3/TRBV12-4
CASRPGGETQYF | TGTGCCAGCAGACCCGGGGGAGAGACCCAGTACTTC | . | TRBJ2-5 | many | TRBV7-9
CASNYSHYNEQFF | TGTGCCAGCAATTACTCTCACTACAATGAGCAGTTCTTC | . | TRBJ2-1 | . | TRBV6-5
CSARPTKGGMNTEAFF | TGCAGTGCTAGACCGACGAAAGGGGGGATGAACACTGAAGCTTTCTTT | . | TRBJ1-1 | few | TRBV20-1
CASSAGHTYEQYF | TGTGCCAGCTCCGCGGGACACACCTACGAGCAGTACTTC | . | TRBJ2-7 | . | TRBV19
CASSLETMSRTDTQYF | TGCGCCAGCAGCTTGGAAACCATGTCCCGCACAGATACGCAGTATTTT | . | TRBJ2-3 | . | TRBV5-1
CASSLGGLAATPPYEQYF | TGTGCCAGCAGCTTAGGGGGACTAGCGGCGACTCCCCCCTACGAGCAGTACTTC | TRBD2 | TRBJ2-7 | once | TRBV7-2
CASSPFRGGFGYTF | TGTGCCAGCAGTCCATTCCGAGGGGGCTTTGGCTACACCTTC | TRBD1 | TRBJ1-2 | . | TRBV27
CASSPREGQPNYGYTF | TGTGCCAGCAGTCCGCGGGAAGGACAACCCAACTATGGCTACACCTTC | . | TRBJ1-2 | few | TRBV27
CAINSGTEAFF | TGTGCCATCAATTCGGGCACTGAAGCTTTCTTT | . | TRBJ1-1 | . | TRBV10-3
CASSWFWGGESPLHF | TGTGCCAGCAGCTGGTTTTGGGGAGGGGAATCACCCCTCCACTTT | . | TRBJ1-6 | many | TRBV7-9
CASRGYATGENYGYTF | TGTGCCAGCAGAGGATATGCCACAGGGGAGAACTATGGCTACACCTTC | TRBD1 | TRBJ1-2 | few | TRBV6-5
CASSISGGVRETQYF | TGTGCCAGCAGCATCAGCGGGGGGGTGAGGGAGACCCAGTACTTC | TRBD2 | TRBJ2-5 | . | TRBV13
CASSSGIRGYTF | TGTGCCAGCAGCTCGGGGATACGTGGCTACACCTTC | . | TRBJ1-2 | . | TRBV5-6
CASSSRGLWDEQYF | TGCGCCAGCAGCTCCAGGGGACTTTGGGACGAGCAGTACTTC | . | TRBJ2-7 | . | TRBV10-1
CASSFFAGEDPEAFF | TGTGCCAGCAGTTTTTTCGCAGGGGAGGACCCTGAAGCTTTCTTT | . | TRBJ1-1 | few | TRBV12-3/TRBV12-4
CASSEEAIGGALETQYF | TGTGCCAGCAGTGAAGAGGCTATTGGGGGGGCCTTGGAGACCCAGTACTTC | . | TRBJ2-5 | . | TRBV6-1
CASSSGLAGPGELFF | TGTGCCAGCAGTTCCGGACTAGCGGGCCCCGGGGAGCTGTTTTTT | TRBD2 | TRBJ2-2 | . | TRBV27
CASSQFGVEETQYF | TGCGCCAGCAGCCAGTTTGGGGTAGAAGAGACCCAGTACTTC | . | TRBJ2-5 | . | TRBV4-1
CATSSNSRSRSTDTQYF | TGTGCCACCAGCAGTAATTCTAGGTCGAGGAGCACAGATACGCAGTATTTT | . | TRBJ2-3 | . | TRBV15
CVSSQGTGSVGETQYF | TGCGTCAGCAGCCAAGGGACAGGGTCTGTGGGGGAGACCCAGTACTTC | TRBD1 | TRBJ2-5 | . | TRBV4-1
CASSQEGTSAADEQFF | TGTGCCAGCAGCCAAGAGGGAACTAGCGCCGCCGATGAGCAGTTCTTC | TRBD2 | TRBJ2-1 | few | TRBV4-2
CASSKGWADTQYF | TGTGCCAGCAGCAAGGGGTGGGCAGATACGCAGTATTTT | . | TRBJ2-3 | once | TRBV2